The 24 T cell receptor beta chains presented below share a single source sample, sequenced in a study of molecular identifiers for immune sequencing clone quantification. TCRdb analysed the PCR reads with MiXCR anew, one entry per CDR3 protein. This sample yields around 320,000 distinct CDR3 sequences, of which roughly 24% are seen a single time; 0.65% to 0.75% belongs to the top ten. Sequenced input: naive CD8+ T cells from blood, with Jurkat cell RNA spiked in. Subset specified: FACS-sorted CD8+CD4-CCR7+CD45RA+ naive T cells. The origin of the receptors is a human donor in good health. Some libraries in this study had Jurkat cell RNA spiked in.

This clonotype was found many times. This chain joins TRBV28 and TRBJ1-5, with TRBD1 matching 7 bases. V was clipped by 4 bases and J by 4 bases; unmatched bases: 4. The CDR3 is made up of 14 amino acids. Germline CDR1 reads MDHEN; CDR2 reads SYDVKM. In DNA form, the CDR3 reads TGTGCCAGCAGTTGGGACAGTGCGAATCAGCCCCAGCATTTT. Translating gives CASSWDSANQPQHF.

CDR3 sequence reads: CASGLISGTMATNEKLFF. CDR3 DNA: TGTGCCAGCGGCCTAATCTCCGGGACCATGGCAACTAATGAAAAACTGTTTTTT. The rearrangement uses TRBV7-8 and TRBJ1-4; possible D gene TRBD1, 5 bases. This CDR3 contains 18 residues. CDR1 and CDR2 (germline): SGHVS, FQNEAQ. With 8 bases removed from V and 0 bases from J, the gap between germline ends came to 22 bases.

The J gene is TRBJ2-7, the V gene TRBV4-3; D uncertain. With 4 bases removed from V and 7 bases from J, the gap between germline ends came to 23 bases. Looked up from germline, CDR1 is LGHNA and CDR2 is YSLEER. The CDR3 has 16 amino acids. The CDR3 is CASSPSTASPPGEQYF. The CDR3 coding sequence is TGCGCCAGCAGCCCATCGACGGCGTCGCCCCCTGGGGAGCAGTACTTC.

CDR3 region: CASRPHWTGGWISDTQYF. The CDR3 DNA is TGTGCCAGCAGGCCGCACTGGACCGGCGGGTGGATCTCAGATACGCAGTATTTT. The J gene is TRBJ2-3, the V gene TRBV6-2 or TRBV6-3, with D maybe TRBD2 (5 bases). The germline CDR1 and CDR2 sequences are MNHEY and SVGEGT. Trimming shortened V by 6 bases and J by 4 bases, and 26 bases separated the two germline ends. The CDR3 runs to 18 residues.

As for this clonotype: It may be a read error: a sequence one base away is much more abundant. The gene calls are TRBV7-2 and TRBJ2-7, with D possibly matching TRBD2 (6 bases). V was trimmed by 5 bases and J by 0 bases, leaving 17 bases between them. The CDR3 loop spans 16 amino acids. The V gene's germline CDR1 is SGHTA and CDR2 FQGNSA. The CDR3 sequence is CASSPWRELFSYEQYF. CDR3 bases: TGTGCCAGCAGCCCTTGGCGGGAACTTTTCTCCTACGAGCAGTACTTC.

Comment on this clonotype: This may come from a read error, since a much larger clone is one base off. This sequence joins TRBV5-5 and TRBJ2-5; the D gene could be TRBD1 or TRBD2 (5 bases each). In germline, CDR1 is SGHKS, CDR2 YYEKEE (reference sequence). The CDR3 has 13 residues. The CDR3 sequence: CACSLVGEETQYF. The CDR3 region has the DNA TGTGCCTGCAGCTTGGTGGGGGAAGAGACCCAGTACTTC. The full variable domain, completed using reference TRBV5-5 and TRBJ2-5, is DAGVTQSPTHLIKTRGQQVTLRCSPISGHKSVSWYQQVLGQGPQFIFQYYEKEERGRGNFPDRFSARQFPNYSSELNVNALLLGDSALYLCACSLVGEETQYFGPGTRLLVL.

Ten or more counts support this clonotype. The chain combines TRBV20-1 with TRBJ1-5, with D perhaps matching TRBD1 (5 bases). Germline values: CDR1 DFQATT, CDR2 SNEGSKA (reference sequence). The CDR3 contains 15 residues. V lost 1 base to trimming and J lost 3 bases, with 13 bases between them. CDR3 amino acids: CSARAPDSYNQPQHF. CDR3 DNA: TGCAGTGCTAGAGCCCCAGACAGCTACAATCAGCCCCAGCATTTT.

In the case of this clonotype: One junction end disagrees with the germline gene, perhaps due to a read error. The J gene is TRBJ2-3, the V gene TRBV18; D possibly matches TRBD1 or TRBD2 (5 bases each). Germline V gene lookup returns CDR1 KGHSH and CDR2 LQKENI. CDR3 length: 12 residues. CDR3: CASSPGDDTQNF. The DNA of the CDR3 is TGTGCCAGCTCACCAGGGGACGATACGCAGAATTTT.

Concerning this clonotype: Lacking the conserved final phenylalanine or tryptophan, this CDR3 likely reflects a read error. V usage is TRBV20-1 and J usage is TRBJ1-1; perhaps TRBD1 as D (5 bases). Between the trimmed V and J ends, which lost 7 bases and 0 bases, there was a span of 15 bases. Germline V gene lookup returns CDR1 DFQATT and CDR2 SNEGSKA (reference sequence). This CDR3 is 14 amino acids long. The CDR3 region is CSVWDPIMNTEAFL. CDR3 DNA sequence: TGCAGTGTATGGGACCCGATTATGAACACTGAAGCTTTCCTT.

This clonotype was recorded a few times. This rearrangement joins TRBV9 to TRBJ2-3; 10 positions agree with TRBD2. The CDR3 extends over 17 amino acids. Germline V gives CDR1 SGDLS, CDR2 YYNGEE. J was trimmed by 2 bases and V by 0 bases; bases with no gene match: 6. The CDR3 DNA follows: TGTGCCAGCAGCGTAGAAGGACTAGCGGATTACACAGATACGCAGTATTTT. It translates to CASSVEGLADYTDTQYF.

For this clonotype: Given a much more abundant clone one base away, this may be a read error. J is TRBJ2-2 and V is TRBV3-1; no clear D. The CDR3 spans 16 residues. With 2 bases removed from V and 0 bases from J, the gap between germline ends came to 10 bases. Germline loops: CDR1 LGHDT, CDR2 YNNKEL (reference sequence). The CDR3 sequence: CASSQLRSANTGELFF. CDR3 sequence (DNA): TGTGCCAGCAGCCAATTAAGGTCAGCGAACACCGGGGAGCTGTTTTTT.

This clonotype was seen more than once but under ten times. The chain uses TRBV27 and TRBJ1-4; no reliable D call. This CDR3 region has 12 residues. Trimming left V 4 bases short and J 8 bases short, with 8 bases between. Germline assignment: CDR1 MNHEY and CDR2 SMNVEV (reference sequence). CDR3 DNA sequence: TGTGCCAGCAGTTCTCATCTCGAAAAACTGTTTTTT. As protein: CASSSHLEKLFF.

The gene calls are TRBV5-4 and TRBJ2-3; D gene ambiguous. This CDR3 has 18 amino acids. Trimming cost V 0 bases and J 6 bases, with 23 bases left between them. Germline V lookup: CDR1 SGHNT, CDR2 YYREEE (reference sequence). The DNA of the CDR3 is TGTGCCAGCAGCTTGGGCCAGGACCTAACCCTTATTACGGATACGCAGTATTTT. Its translation is CASSLGQDLTLITDTQYF.

The sample holds many counts of this clonotype. V and J are TRBV4-2 and TRBJ2-6; D not certain. The germline V gene encodes CDR1 LGHNA and CDR2 YNFKEQ. This CDR3 has 16 amino acids. Trimming pared 1 base from V and 0 bases from J, leaving 7 bases between. The CDR3 is CASSQGASSGANVLTF. Written as DNA, the CDR3 is TGTGCCAGCAGCCAAGGGGCAAGCTCTGGGGCCAACGTCCTGACTTTC.

The sample holds many counts of this clonotype. The gene calls are TRBV19 and TRBJ1-5; D might be TRBD1 (6 bases). The germline V gene has CDR1 LNHDA and CDR2 SQIVND (reference sequence). Deletions cut 1 base from V and 0 bases from J, with 10 bases between. The CDR3 loop spans 16 amino acids. This CDR3 reads CASSIGQGHSNQPQHF. The CDR3 DNA reads as TGTGCCAGTAGTATAGGCCAGGGACATAGCAATCAGCCCCAGCATTTT.

This clonotype has at least ten counts. The V and J genes are TRBV6-5 and TRBJ2-7; 7 bases are shared with TRBD2. After removal of 0 bases from V and 5 bases from J, the junction contained 7 bases not matched to a gene. Germline-derived CDR1 and CDR2 are MNHEY and SVGAGI. CDR3 size: 15 residues. The CDR3 DNA follows: TGTGCCAGCAGTTACTCGAATGGACTAGTGAACGAGCAGTACTTC. This sequence encodes CASSYSNGLVNEQYF.

Comments on this clonotype: Being one base from a much bigger clone, this may be a read error. The V and J genes are TRBV28 and TRBJ2-7; 8 positions match TRBD2. The germline gives CDR1 MDHEN, CDR2 SYDVKM. The CDR3 has 15 amino acids. J gave up 9 bases and V 3 bases, and 13 bases lay outside the gene matches. The CDR3 spells CASSFSSGSGHGQYF. The CDR3 DNA follows: TGTGCCAGCAGTTTTTCAAGCGGGAGCGGCCACGGGCAGTACTTC.

About this clonotype itself: An end of the junction differs from the germline gene, which may be a read error. V usage is TRBV12-3 or TRBV12-4 and J usage is TRBJ2-1; tentative D call: TRBD2 (6 bases). The CDR3 length is 15 residues. CDR3 region: CAGSLDGGSYNEQFF. The CDR3 DNA sequence: TGTGCCGGCAGTTTAGACGGGGGCTCCTACAATGAGCAGTTCTTC.

Remarks on this clonotype: A read error may be the cause here, since a much bigger clone is one base away. The chain links TRBV20-1 to TRBJ2-7; tentatively, D is TRBD1 (6 bases). CDR1 is DFQATT and CDR2 is SNEGSKA in the germline V gene (reference sequence). Deletions cut 0 bases from V and 2 bases from J, with 14 bases between. CDR3 length: 15 amino acids. The CDR3 region has the DNA TGCAGTGCTAGAGATCTGCGGACAGAGGCCTACGAGCAGTACTTC. Translating it yields CSARDLRTEAYEQYF.

The table lists this clonotype with a few counts. The chain is built from TRBV4-3 and TRBJ2-3; a weak D match, TRBD2 (5 bases). The germline V gene encodes CDR1 LGHNA and CDR2 YSLEER. Trimming cost V 0 bases and J 0 bases, with 10 bases left between them. The CDR3 contains 16 residues. The DNA of the CDR3 is TGCGCCAGCAGCCAAGATCTTCGGGGAAGCACAGATACGCAGTATTTT. It is translated as CASSQDLRGSTDTQYF.

This clonotype has only a few counts. This chain joins TRBV27 and TRBJ2-7; tentatively, D is TRBD1 or TRBD2 (5 bases each). This CDR3 has 13 amino acids. The germline V gene has CDR1 MNHEY and CDR2 SMNVEV (reference sequence). V lost 3 bases to trimming and J lost 3 bases, with 9 bases between them. The chain's CDR3 is CASSLTEGYEQYF. Written as DNA, the CDR3 is TGTGCCAGCAGTTTGACAGAGGGCTACGAGCAGTACTTC.

This clonotype was recorded many times. The chain is built from TRBV6-6 and TRBJ1-2, with 8 positions matching TRBD1. Trimming took 4 bases from V and 3 from J; bases not matched to a gene: 13. Germline V gene lookup returns CDR1 MNHNY and CDR2 SVGAGI (reference sequence). CDR3 size: 17 residues. CDR3 sequence reads: CASSSGEGQGPDYGYTF. The DNA for the CDR3 is TGTGCCAGCAGTTCCGGCGAAGGACAGGGTCCTGACTATGGCTACACCTTC.

Turning to this clonotype: A much larger clonotype is one base distant, so this may be a read error. V gene TRBV7-2 combines with J gene TRBJ2-7; D not resolved. The CDR3 has 15 amino acids. Trimming took off 4 bases at V and 5 bases at J, with 18 bases between the two ends. CDR1 is SGHTA and CDR2 is FQGNSA in the germline V gene. This chain's CDR3 is CASSSGILPGNEQYF. CDR3 in DNA: TGTGCCAGCAGCTCAGGTATCCTCCCGGGCAACGAGCAGTACTTC.

The V call is TRBV7-9, the J call TRBJ2-7, with D perhaps matching TRBD1 or TRBD2 (5 bases each). This CDR3 comprises 14 residues. Trimming removed 1 base at V and 0 bases at J, with 7 bases between. Looked up from germline, CDR1 is SEHNR and CDR2 is FQNEAQ (reference sequence). CDR3 amino acids: CASSLEGTSYEQYF. The CDR3 DNA reads TGTGCCAGCAGCTTAGAGGGGACCTCCTACGAGCAGTACTTC. The complete variable domain, with remaining parts taken from reference TRBV7-9 and TRBJ2-7, reads DTGVSQNPRHKITKRGQNVTFRCDPISEHNRLYWYRQTLGQGPEFLTYFQNEAQLEKSRLLSDRFSAERPKGSFSTLEIQRTEQGDSAMYLCASSLEGTSYEQYFGPGTRLTVT.